The rows below give T cell receptor beta chains drawn from one sample of a study of cytomegalovirus exposure and HLA in healthy donors. The data were produced by immunoSEQ multiplex PCR, yet TCRdb's version contains in-frame clones alone and is incomplete. The sample contains around 140,000 clones, 75% to 80% of which appear only once. Input material: PBMCs. The receptor set was obtained from a woman under 30 in good health and CMV-seropositive. CDR3s include the opening cysteine and the closing phenylalanine or tryptophan.

V: TRBV18
J: TRBJ2-7
length: 14
CDR3: CASSRADRYYEQYF

V: TRBV18
J: TRBJ2-2
length: 18
CDR3: CASSSFTGTGGSGGELFF

V: TRBV18
J: TRBJ2-5
length: 11
CDR3: CASSLKETQYF

V: TRBV7-9
J: TRBJ2-3
length: 14
CDR3: CASSLGSGTDTQYF

V: TRBV7-9
J: TRBJ2-5
length: 13
CDR3: CASSLEGTSSLYF

V: TRBV19
J: TRBJ1-5
length: 18
CDR3: CASSMRYGAGGRNQPQHF

V: TRBV5-6
J: TRBJ2-1
length: 15
CDR3: CASSYTGSSYNEQFF

V: TRBV6-5
J: TRBJ1-1
length: 15
CDR3: CASSTGTGGITEAFF

V: TRBV30
J: TRBJ1-5
length: 14
CDR3: CAWTGLGPNQPQHF

V: TRBV14
J: TRBJ1-1
length: 14
CDR3: CASSQTGLGTEAFF

V: TRBV28
J: TRBJ1-5
length: 17
CDR3: CASAKIQGVIGNQPQHF

V: TRBV2
J: TRBJ2-1
length: 15
CDR3: CASTGTSGGYGEQFF

V: TRBV19
J: TRBJ1-1
length: 16
CDR3: CASSITIGTGSSEAFF

V: TRBV6-5
J: TRBJ2-2
length: 14
CDR3: CASRQMAQTGELFF

V: TRBV2
J: TRBJ1-2
length: 15
CDR3: CASSEEGQRNYGYTF

V: TRBV18
J: TRBJ1-1
length: 14
CDR3: CASSPKTDFSEAFF

V: TRBV7-9
J: TRBJ1-2
length: 13
CDR3: CASSLRTGNGYTF

V: TRBV2
J: TRBJ1-1
length: 15
CDR3: CASSEPEVWNTEAFF

V: TRBV30
J: TRBJ1-6
length: 15
CDR3: CAWSGVTGVNSPLHF

V: TRBV6-1
J: TRBJ1-2
length: 13
CDR3: CASSTTGVYGYTF

V: TRBV9
J: NA
length: 13
CDR3: CASSGQGAYEQYF

V: TRBV12-2
J: TRBJ2-3
length: 15
CDR3: CASRRGGRCTDTQYF

V: TRBV2
J: TRBJ1-1
length: 11
CDR3: CASTRRTEAFF

V: TRBV15
J: TRBJ2-7
length: 14
CDR3: CATSYALGSYEQYF

V: TRBV7-2
J: TRBJ2-2
length: 15
CDR3: CASSSQGYPTGELFF

V: TRBV10-3
J: TRBJ1-1
length: 17
CDR3: CAISEPQGILGNTEAFF

V: TRBV9
J: TRBJ2-3
length: 15
CDR3: CASSVEVGGSDTQYF

V: TRBV11-2
J: TRBJ1-2
length: 13
CDR3: CASSPQGALGYTF

V: TRBV18
J: TRBJ2-7
length: 15
CDR3: CASSLETGGRDEQYF

V: TRBV2
J: TRBJ2-1
length: 16
CDR3: CASSGGLAGIYNEQFF

V: TRBV11-2
J: TRBJ2-1
length: 16
CDR3: CASSLRGYGENNEQFF

V: TRBV30
J: TRBJ1-6
length: 12
CDR3: CACGDLNSPLHF

V: TRBV6-4
J: TRBJ2-5
length: 15
CDR3: CASSPGTSGGETQYF

V: TRBV6-6
J: TRBJ2-5
length: 14
CDR3: CASSYSQGLETQYF

V: TRBV5-6
J: TRBJ1-1
length: 14
CDR3: CASSFGNLNTEAFF

V: TRBV18
J: TRBJ1-1
length: 13
CDR3: CASAQGVNTEAFF

V: TRBV15
J: TRBJ2-7
length: 14
CDR3: CATSRWEEIYEQYF

V: TRBV5-6
J: TRBJ2-7
length: 13
CDR3: CASSWGQTYEQYF

V: TRBV19
J: TRBJ2-6
length: 18
CDR3: CASRPRGAQRRGANVLTF

V: TRBV28
J: TRBJ1-1
length: 15
CDR3: CASSLYGRANTEAFF

V: TRBV19
J: TRBJ2-7
length: 12
CDR3: CASRGSPYEQYF

V: TRBV15
J: TRBJ2-3
length: 16
CDR3: CATRGRGGVGTDTQYF

V: TRBV10-1
J: TRBJ1-2
length: 16
CDR3: CASSESRTGTYDDYTF

V: TRBV30
J: TRBJ2-3
length: 15
CDR3: CASSRGGNPTDTQYF

V: TRBV4-3
J: TRBJ2-2
length: 13
CDR3: CASSPRLIGELFF